What follows describes a single T cell receptor beta chain. This sample stems from a study of shared T cell receptors in the human thymus. Sequencing was performed with immunoSEQ multiplex PCR; in TCRdb, only in-frame clones are kept and a portion is missing. The table shows 550,000 to 800,000 clones, with 70% to 90% occurring only once. Germline V gives CDR1 MNHEY, CDR2 SVGAGI. This CDR3 is 14 amino acids long. Between the trimmed V and J ends, which lost 4 bases and 5 bases, there was a span of 14 bases. This sample also belongs to another study, concerning human thymus T cells. As reported in that work: Surgeons resected thymus tissue during corrective heart surgery. Across thymic and blood repertoires, the usage of V and J genes appeared to be biased. Related studies found that unrelated individuals share highly overlapping thymic repertoires.

The sequence was obtained from a girl under three years old with a congenital heart defect. Sample: thymocytes. This chain uses TRBV6-5 with TRBJ1-1; D is perhaps TRBD1 (5 bases). CDR3 coding DNA: TGTGCCAGCAGTTCACCTAGGGGCGAGACTGAAGCTTTCTTT. Translation: CASSSPRGETEAFF.